This passage covers 14 T cell receptor beta chains from one sample sequenced in a study of cytotoxic CD8 clonotypes in ibrutinib-treated CLL. Clones were read by immunoSEQ multiplex PCR, and TCRdb kept only the in-frame ones, dropping some. The data contain more than 150,000 clones, over 60% of them singletons. The source was PBMCs, collected after 24 months of ibrutinib treatment. The receptors originated from a human donor with chronic lymphocytic leukemia.

The chain carries TRBV5-1 and TRBJ2-1, with D perhaps TRBD2 (6 bases). The CDR3 runs 14 residues. With 2 bases removed from V and 6 bases from J, the gap between germline ends came to 12 bases. Germline V gives CDR1 SGHRS, CDR2 YFSETQ. The CDR3 loop is CASSFRGIGNEQFF. The CDR3 DNA reads as TGCGCCAGCAGCTTCCGGGGGATTGGCAATGAGCAGTTCTTC.

The V gene is TRBV4-1, the J gene TRBJ1-1, with TRBD1 matching 7 bases. The CDR3 has 16 residues. Per the germline V gene, CDR1 is MGHRA and CDR2 is YSYEKL. Trimming took 4 bases from V and 4 from J; bases not matched to a gene: 12. The DNA for the CDR3 is TGCGCCAGCAGCCGGGGGAGGGGGCGAGAGGTCACTGAAGCTTTCTTT. Translated, it gives CASSRGRGREVTEAFF.

This chain uses TRBV6-5 with TRBJ2-1; TRBD1 might be the D (6 bases). The CDR3 is 15 residues long. Germline V CDR1 and CDR2: MNHEY, SVGAGI. With 6 bases removed from V and 1 base from J, the gap between germline ends came to 13 bases. CDR3 DNA sequence: TGTGCCAGCAGGACGCGGACAGAGTCCTACAATGAGCAGTTCTTC. Amino acids: CASRTRTESYNEQFF.

This chain links TRBV9 with TRBJ2-3; D perhaps matches TRBD2 (5 bases). Germline-derived CDR1 and CDR2 are SGDLS and YYNGEE. CDR3 length equals 17 residues. V lost 0 bases, J lost 2 bases, and 16 bases lay in between. The CDR3: CASSVAELGEHTDTQYF. CDR3 bases: TGTGCCAGCAGCGTAGCTGAACTAGGAGAGCACACAGATACGCAGTATTTT.

This clone has a handful of counts. The chain uses TRBV30 and TRBJ1-3; tentative D call: TRBD1 (6 bases). Germline V gene lookup returns CDR1 GTSNPN and CDR2 SVGIG (reference sequence). Deletions cut 3 bases from V and 1 base from J, with 13 bases between. The CDR3 consists of 15 residues. CDR3 residues: CAWSARGLSGNTIYF. The CDR3 DNA reads as TGTGCCTGGAGCGCCAGGGGATTGTCTGGAAACACCATATATTTT.

The CDR3 DNA is TGCGCCAGCAGCTCGACAGGGGTAGACCTTGAAGCTTTCTTT. Its translation is CASSSTGVDLEAFF. This chain uses TRBV5-1 with TRBJ1-1; 8 bases are a match to TRBD1. The CDR3 contains 14 residues. Germline-derived CDR1 and CDR2 are SGHRS and YFSETQ. The V segment lost 3 bases and the J segment 7 bases; nucleotides outside the gene matches: 8.

The chain couples TRBV7-2 to TRBJ2-2; no definite D call. CDR1 SGHTA and CDR2 FQGNSA come from the germline V gene. The CDR3 sequence is 14 residues long. V lost 5 bases and J lost 4, with 11 bases in between. CDR3 loop: CASSPRRTTGELFF. The DNA for the CDR3 is TGTGCCAGCAGCCCACGAAGGACCACCGGGGAGCTGTTTTTT. Full variable domain (rest looked up from reference TRBV7-2 and TRBJ2-2): GAGVSQSPSNKVTEKGKDVELRCDPISGHTALYWYRQSLGQGLEFLIYFQGNSAPDKSGLPSDRFSAERTGGSVSTLTIQRTQQEDSAVYLCASSPRRTTGELFFGEGSRLTVL.

This sequence joins TRBV2 and TRBJ2-7; D not resolved. The CDR3 extends over 13 amino acids. Trimming removed 11 bases at V and 1 base at J, with 15 bases between. CDR1 is SNHLY, CDR2 FYNNEI, per germline. The CDR3 here is CASAYPKSYEQYF. In DNA form, the CDR3 reads TGTGCCTCAGCATACCCCAAGTCCTACGAGCAGTACTTC.

The chain carries TRBV14 and TRBJ2-3; 8 bases align to TRBD2. This CDR3 comprises 17 residues. Trimming cost V 0 bases and J 3 bases; bases outside gene matches: 8. The germline V gene has CDR1 SGHDN and CDR2 FVKESK. The CDR3 bases are TGTGCCAGCAGCCAAGAAGGTGGCGGGAGGAATACAGATACGCAGTATTTT. As protein: CASSQEGGGRNTDTQYF.

This clone was observed a single time. The chain employs TRBV30 and TRBJ1-5, with D possibly TRBD1 on 6 matching bases. CDR3 length: 13 residues. Germline V gives CDR1 GTSNPN, CDR2 SVGIG (reference sequence). V was pared by 6 bases and J by 1 base, with 10 bases between. As DNA, the CDR3 is TGTGCCTGCGGGGGCGGGAGCAATCAGCCCCAGCATTTT. This encodes CACGGGSNQPQHF.

The chain links TRBV29-1 to TRBJ1-1; D may be TRBD1 (5 bases). V was shortened by 6 bases and J by 0 bases, with 20 bases between the two germline ends. The length of the CDR3 is 16 residues. CDR1 is SQVTM, CDR2 ANQGSEA, per germline. CDR3 DNA: TGCAGCGTGTACCGCGGGGCAGCTATTATGAACACTGAAGCTTTCTTT. This encodes CSVYRGAAIMNTEAFF.

This chain connects TRBV19 to TRBJ1-2, with D uncertain. CDR1 is LNHDA and CDR2 is SQIVND in the germline V gene (reference sequence). This CDR3 is 13 amino acids long. The V end lost 8 bases, the J end lost 7 bases, and 17 bases lay between the germline ends. In DNA form, the CDR3 reads TGTGCCAGTCAATACTGGACCCTTGGTGGCTACACCTTC. Residues: CASQYWTLGGYTF.

V and J are TRBV30 and TRBJ2-2; D gene ambiguous. This CDR3 has 13 residues. Between the trimmed V and J ends, which lost 0 bases and 6 bases, there was a span of 8 bases. The germline gives CDR1 GTSNPN, CDR2 SVGIG (reference sequence). The CDR3 here is CAWSVNLAGELFF. In DNA, the CDR3 is TGTGCCTGGAGTGTAAACCTAGCCGGGGAGCTGTTTTTT. The variable domain in full, completed from reference TRBV30 and TRBJ2-2, reads SQTIHQWPATLVQPVGSPLSLECTVEGTSNPNLYWYRQAAGRGLQLLFYSVGIGQISSEVPQNLSASRPQDRQFILSSKKLLLSDSGFYLCAWSVNLAGELFFGEGSRLTVL.

This clone has a single count. The chain couples TRBV28 to TRBJ2-1, with D hard to call. The germline V and J ends were trimmed by 0 bases and 2 bases, with 11 bases remaining between them. CDR3 length: 16 residues. The germline CDR1 and CDR2 sequences are MDHEN and SYDVKM. CDR3 DNA sequence: TGTGCCAGCAGTTTATGGGGAAAAAGTCCCTACAATGAGCAGTTCTTC. Translation gives CASSLWGKSPYNEQFF. Based on the CDR3 plus reference TRBV28 and TRBJ2-1, the full variable domain is DVKVTQSSRYLVKRTGEKVFLECVQDMDHENMFWYRQDPGLGLRLIYFSYDVKMKEKGDIPEGYSVSREKKERFSLILESASTNQTSMYLCASSLWGKSPYNEQFFGPGTRLTVL.